This T cell receptor (beta chain) derives from a study of OX40 agonist ivuxolimab in advanced cancers. This CDR3 contains 12 residues. Trimming took 0 bases from V and 9 from J, leaving 12 bases between them. Germline loops: CDR1 GTSNPN, CDR2 SVGIG (reference sequence). The repertoire was sequenced with immunoSEQ multiplex PCR; TCRdb's copy has only in-frame clones and lacks some. The sample lists about 68,000 clones; 65% to 90% were seen once. The material sequenced was CD4+ or CD8+ T cells sorted from blood, taken in a trial of the OX40 agonist ivuxolimab. The V call is TRBV30, the J call TRBJ2-7; no firm D call. This clonotype originated in an adult with an advanced solid tumor such as melanoma, head and neck, liver or kidney cancer. The CDR3 DNA is TGTGCCTGGAGTGTACTGAAGGGTGCGCAGTACTTC. This encodes CAWSVLKGAQYF.